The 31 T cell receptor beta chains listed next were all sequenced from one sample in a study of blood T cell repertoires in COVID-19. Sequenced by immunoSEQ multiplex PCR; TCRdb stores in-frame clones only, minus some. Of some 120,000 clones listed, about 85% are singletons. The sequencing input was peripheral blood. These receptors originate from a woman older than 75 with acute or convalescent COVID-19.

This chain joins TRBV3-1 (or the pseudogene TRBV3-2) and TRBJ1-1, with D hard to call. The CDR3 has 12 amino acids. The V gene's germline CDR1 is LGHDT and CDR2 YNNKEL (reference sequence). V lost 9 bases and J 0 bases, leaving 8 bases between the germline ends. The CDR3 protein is CASSEVNTEAFF. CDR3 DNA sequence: TGTGCCAGTTCAGAAGTGAACACTGAAGCTTTCTTT.

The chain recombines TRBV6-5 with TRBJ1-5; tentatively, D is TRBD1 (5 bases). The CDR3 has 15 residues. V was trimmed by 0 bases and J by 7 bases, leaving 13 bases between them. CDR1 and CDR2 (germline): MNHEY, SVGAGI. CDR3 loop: CASSYSIQGGQPQHF. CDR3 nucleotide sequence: TGTGCCAGCAGTTACTCGATCCAGGGAGGGCAGCCCCAGCATTTT.

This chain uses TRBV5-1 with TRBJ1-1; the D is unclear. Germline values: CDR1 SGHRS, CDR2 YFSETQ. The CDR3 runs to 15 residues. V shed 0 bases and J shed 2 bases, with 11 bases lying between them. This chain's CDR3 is CASSLVSGINTEAFF. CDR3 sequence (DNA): TGCGCCAGCAGCTTGGTGTCGGGGATTAACACTGAAGCTTTCTTT.

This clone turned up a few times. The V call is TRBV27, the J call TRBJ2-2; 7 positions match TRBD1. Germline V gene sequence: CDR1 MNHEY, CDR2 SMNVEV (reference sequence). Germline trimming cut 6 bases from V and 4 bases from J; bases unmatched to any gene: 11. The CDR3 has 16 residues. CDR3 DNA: TGTGCCAGCAGAACGGCCGGGCAGGGGGTCACCGGGGAGCTGTTTTTT. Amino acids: CASRTAGQGVTGELFF.

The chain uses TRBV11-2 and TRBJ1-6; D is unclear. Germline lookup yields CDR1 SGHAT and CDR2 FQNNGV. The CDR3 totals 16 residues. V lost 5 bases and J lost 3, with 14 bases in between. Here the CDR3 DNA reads TGTGCCAGCAGCGCAAGCGGTGGCTTCTATAATTCACCCCTCCACTTT. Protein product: CASSASGGFYNSPLHF.

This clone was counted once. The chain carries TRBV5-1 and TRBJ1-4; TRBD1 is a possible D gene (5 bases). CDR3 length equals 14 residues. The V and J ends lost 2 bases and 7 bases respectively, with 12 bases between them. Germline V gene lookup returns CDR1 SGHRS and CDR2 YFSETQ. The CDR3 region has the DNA TGCGCCAGCAGCTTTGCAGGGCTCGGTGAAAAACTGTTTTTT. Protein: CASSFAGLGEKLFF.

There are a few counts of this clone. DNA of the CDR3: TGTGCCAGCCTTAGAGGCCCGGGTCAGCCCCAGCATTTT. It codes for CASLRGPGQPQHF. V and J are TRBV6-6 and TRBJ1-5, with D unresolved. Trimming pared 8 bases from V and 6 bases from J, leaving 14 bases between. There are 13 residues in the CDR3. CDR1 and CDR2 (germline): MNHNY, SVGAGI (reference sequence).

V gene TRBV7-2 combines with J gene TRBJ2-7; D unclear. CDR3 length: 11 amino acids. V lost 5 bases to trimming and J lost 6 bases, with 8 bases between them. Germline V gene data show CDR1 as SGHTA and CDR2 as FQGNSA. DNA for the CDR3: TGTGCCAGCAGCCGCCGAGGCGAGCAGTACTTC. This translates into CASSRRGEQYF.

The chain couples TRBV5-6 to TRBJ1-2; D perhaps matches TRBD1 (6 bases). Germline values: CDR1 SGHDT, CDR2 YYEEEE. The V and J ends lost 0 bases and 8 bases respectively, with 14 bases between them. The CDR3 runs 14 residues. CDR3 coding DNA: TGTGCCAGCAGCTTGGGATCAGGGGAGTACGGCTACACCTTC. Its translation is CASSLGSGEYGYTF.

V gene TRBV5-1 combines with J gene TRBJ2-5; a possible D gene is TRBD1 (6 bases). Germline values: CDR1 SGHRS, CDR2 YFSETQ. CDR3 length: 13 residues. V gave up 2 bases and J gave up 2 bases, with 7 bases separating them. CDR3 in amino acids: CASSFQGQETQYF. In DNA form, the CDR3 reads TGCGCCAGCAGCTTTCAGGGGCAAGAGACCCAGTACTTC.

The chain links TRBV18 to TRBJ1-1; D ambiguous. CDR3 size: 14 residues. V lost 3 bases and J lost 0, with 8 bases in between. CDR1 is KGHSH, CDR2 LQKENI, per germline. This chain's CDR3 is CASSPEQMNTEAFF. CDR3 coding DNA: TGTGCCAGCTCACCGGAGCAGATGAACACTGAAGCTTTCTTT.

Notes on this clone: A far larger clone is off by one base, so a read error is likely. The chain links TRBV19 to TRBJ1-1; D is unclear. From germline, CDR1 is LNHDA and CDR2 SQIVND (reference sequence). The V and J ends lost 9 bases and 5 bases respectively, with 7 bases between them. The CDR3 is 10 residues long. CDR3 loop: CASGGTEAFF. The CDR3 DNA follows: TGTGCCAGCGGAGGTACTGAAGCTTTCTTT.

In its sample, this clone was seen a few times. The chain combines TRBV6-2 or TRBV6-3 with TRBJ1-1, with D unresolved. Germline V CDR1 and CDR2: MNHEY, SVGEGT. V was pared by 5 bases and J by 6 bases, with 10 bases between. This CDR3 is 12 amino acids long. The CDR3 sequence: CASSVRGSEAFF. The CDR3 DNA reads TGTGCCAGCAGTGTCCGGGGTTCTGAAGCTTTCTTT.

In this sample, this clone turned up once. CDR3: CASSPQDRVGNTIYF. For the CDR3, the DNA is TGTGCCAGCAGCCCCCAGGACAGGGTTGGAAACACCATATATTTT. The V and J genes are TRBV5-5 and TRBJ1-3; 8 bases line up with TRBD1. The CDR3 runs to 15 residues. Germline V gene sequence: CDR1 SGHKS, CDR2 YYEKEE (reference sequence). V shed 4 bases and J 3 bases; nucleotides not matched to a gene: 6.

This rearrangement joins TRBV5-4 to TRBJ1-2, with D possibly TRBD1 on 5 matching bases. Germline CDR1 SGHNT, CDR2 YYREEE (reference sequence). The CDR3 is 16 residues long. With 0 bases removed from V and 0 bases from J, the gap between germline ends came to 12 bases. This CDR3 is CASSLEGLGANYGYTF. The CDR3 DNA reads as TGTGCCAGCAGCTTGGAGGGACTCGGAGCTAACTATGGCTACACCTTC.

The CDR3 loop is CASRGGGGNTIYF. The CDR3 DNA is TGTGCCAGCAGGGGTGGCGGAGGAAACACCATATATTTT. The chain uses TRBV7-3 and TRBJ1-3; the D is unclear. The germline V and J ends were trimmed by 6 bases and 4 bases, with 10 bases remaining between them. The germline gives CDR1 SGHTA, CDR2 FQGTGA. The CDR3 contains 13 residues.

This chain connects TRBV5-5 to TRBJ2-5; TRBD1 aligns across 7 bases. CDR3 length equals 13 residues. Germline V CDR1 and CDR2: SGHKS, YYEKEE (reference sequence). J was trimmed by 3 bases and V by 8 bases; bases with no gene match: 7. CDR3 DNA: TGTGCCAGTTATGGGACAGCTAAAGAGACCCAGTACTTC. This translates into CASYGTAKETQYF.

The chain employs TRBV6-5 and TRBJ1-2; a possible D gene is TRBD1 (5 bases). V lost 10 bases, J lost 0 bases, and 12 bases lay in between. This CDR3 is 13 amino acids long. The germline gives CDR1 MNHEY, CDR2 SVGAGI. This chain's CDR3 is CAISREANYGYTF. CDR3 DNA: TGTGCCATCTCCAGGGAGGCTAACTATGGCTACACCTTC.

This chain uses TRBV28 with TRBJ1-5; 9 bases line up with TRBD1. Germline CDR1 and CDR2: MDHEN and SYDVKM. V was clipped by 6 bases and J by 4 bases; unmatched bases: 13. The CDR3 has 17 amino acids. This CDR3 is CASRPVAPGTGNQPQHF. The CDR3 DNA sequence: TGTGCCAGCAGACCAGTAGCCCCCGGGACAGGGAATCAGCCCCAGCATTTT.

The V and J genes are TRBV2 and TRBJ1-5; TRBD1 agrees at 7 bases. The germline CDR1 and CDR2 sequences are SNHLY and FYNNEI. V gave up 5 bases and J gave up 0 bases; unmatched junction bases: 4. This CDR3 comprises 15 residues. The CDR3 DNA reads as TGTGCCAGCAGTCCGGACAGGTCTAGCAATCAGCCCCAGCATTTT. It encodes CASSPDRSSNQPQHF.

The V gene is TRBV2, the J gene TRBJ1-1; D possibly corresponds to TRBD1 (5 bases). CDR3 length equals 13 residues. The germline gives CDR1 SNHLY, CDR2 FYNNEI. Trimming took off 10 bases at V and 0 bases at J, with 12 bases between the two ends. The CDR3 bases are TGTGCCACCTTGCAGGGCCTGAACACTGAAGCTTTCTTT. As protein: CATLQGLNTEAFF.

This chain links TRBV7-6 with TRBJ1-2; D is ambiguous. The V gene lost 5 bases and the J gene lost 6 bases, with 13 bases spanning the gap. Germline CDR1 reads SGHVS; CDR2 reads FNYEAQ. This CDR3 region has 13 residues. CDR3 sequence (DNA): TGTGCCAGCAGCATTATGGAGATGAATGGCTACACCTTC. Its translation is CASSIMEMNGYTF. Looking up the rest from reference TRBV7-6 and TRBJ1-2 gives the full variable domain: GAGVSQSPRYKVTKRGQDVALRCDPISGHVSLYWYRQALGQGPEFLTYFNYEAQQDKSGLPNDRFSAERPEGSISTLTIQRTEQRDSAMYRCASSIMEMNGYTFGSGTRLTVV.

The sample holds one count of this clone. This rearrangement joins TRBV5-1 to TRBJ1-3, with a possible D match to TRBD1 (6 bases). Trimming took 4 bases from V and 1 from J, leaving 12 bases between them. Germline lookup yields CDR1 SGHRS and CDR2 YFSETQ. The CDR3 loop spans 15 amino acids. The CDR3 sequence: CASSLGQRSGNTIYF. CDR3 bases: TGCGCCAGCAGCCTAGGACAGAGATCTGGAAACACCATATATTTT.

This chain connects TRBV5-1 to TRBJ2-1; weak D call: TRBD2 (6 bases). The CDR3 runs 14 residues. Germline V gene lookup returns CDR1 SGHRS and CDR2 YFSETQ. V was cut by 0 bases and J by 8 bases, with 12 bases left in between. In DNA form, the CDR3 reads TGCGCCAGCAGCTTGGGTGTCGGGAGAGATGAGCAGTTCTTC. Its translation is CASSLGVGRDEQFF.

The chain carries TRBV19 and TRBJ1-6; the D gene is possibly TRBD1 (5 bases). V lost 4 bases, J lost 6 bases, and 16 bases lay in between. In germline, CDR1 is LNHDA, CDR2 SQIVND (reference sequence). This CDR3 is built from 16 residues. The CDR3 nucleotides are TGTGCCAGTAGTAAGGAGGGACGGAGAGGTAATTCACCCCTCCACTTT. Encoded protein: CASSKEGRRGNSPLHF.

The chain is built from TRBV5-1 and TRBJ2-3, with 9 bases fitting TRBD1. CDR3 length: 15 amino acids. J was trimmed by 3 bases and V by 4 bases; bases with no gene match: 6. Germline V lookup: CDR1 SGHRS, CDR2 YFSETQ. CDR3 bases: TGCGCCAGCAGCCGGGGACAGGGCTTGACAGATACGCAGTATTTT. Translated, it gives CASSRGQGLTDTQYF. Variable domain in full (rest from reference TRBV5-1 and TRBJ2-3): KAGVTQTPRYLIKTRGQQVTLSCSPISGHRSVSWYQQTPGQGLQFLFEYFSETQRNKGNFPGRFSGRQFSNSRSEMNVSTLELGDSALYLCASSRGQGLTDTQYFGPGTRLTVL.

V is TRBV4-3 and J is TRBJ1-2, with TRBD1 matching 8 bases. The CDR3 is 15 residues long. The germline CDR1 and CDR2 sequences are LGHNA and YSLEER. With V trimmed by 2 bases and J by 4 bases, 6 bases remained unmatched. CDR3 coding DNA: TGCGCCAGCAGCCAAACCCCTCAGGGGGCCTATGGCTACACCTTC. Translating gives CASSQTPQGAYGYTF.

The CDR3 sequence is CASSQESGDLRGYTF. As DNA, the CDR3 is TGTGCCAGCAGCCAAGAGTCCGGGGATCTTCGAGGCTACACCTTC. The rearrangement uses TRBV4-2 and TRBJ1-2; D gene uncertain. There are 15 residues in the CDR3. CDR1 is LGHNA, CDR2 YNFKEQ, per germline. V lost 0 bases and J 8 bases, leaving 16 bases between the germline ends.

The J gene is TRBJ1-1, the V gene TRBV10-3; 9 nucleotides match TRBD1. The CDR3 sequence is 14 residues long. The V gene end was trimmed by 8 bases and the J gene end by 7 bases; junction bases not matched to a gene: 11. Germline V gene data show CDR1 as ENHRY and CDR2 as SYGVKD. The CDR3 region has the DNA TGTGCCATCGGACGGACAGGGGCCATGGGTGAAGCTTTCTTT. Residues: CAIGRTGAMGEAFF.

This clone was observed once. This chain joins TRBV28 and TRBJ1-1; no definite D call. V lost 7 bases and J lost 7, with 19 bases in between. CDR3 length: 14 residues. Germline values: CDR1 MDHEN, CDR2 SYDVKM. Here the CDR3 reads CASISGRRRNEAFF. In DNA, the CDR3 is TGTGCCAGCATTTCGGGGAGAAGGAGGAATGAAGCTTTCTTT.

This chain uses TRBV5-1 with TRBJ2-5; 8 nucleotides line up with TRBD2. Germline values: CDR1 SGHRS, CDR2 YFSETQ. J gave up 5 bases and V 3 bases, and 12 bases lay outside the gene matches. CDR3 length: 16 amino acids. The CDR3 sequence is CASSYLPGLGWETQYF. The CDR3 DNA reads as TGCGCCAGCAGCTATCTGCCGGGACTAGGGTGGGAGACCCAGTACTTC.